These 14 T cell receptor beta chains were sequenced from one sample in a study of T cell responses to AZD1222 COVID-19 vaccine. The table came from immunoSEQ multiplex PCR; TCRdb's copy has only in-frame clones and leaves some out. The sample includes just over 150,000 clones, approximately 91% of them seen just once. The specimen comprised peripheral blood, sampled 28 days after the second AZD1222 dose. These receptors were obtained from an adult who received the AZD1222 COVID-19 vaccine.

This clone has only a few counts. The V gene is TRBV13, the J gene TRBJ1-4; no definite D call. Germline V CDR1 and CDR2: PRHDT, FYEKMQ (reference sequence). This CDR3 spans 15 amino acids. Trimming took 6 bases from V and 3 from J, leaving 14 bases between them. The DNA of the CDR3 is TGTGCCAGCAGTTCAGGATTTCTGGCTAATGAAAAACTGTTTTTT. Encoded protein: CASSSGFLANEKLFF.

V is TRBV6-6 and J is TRBJ2-7; D is undetermined. The CDR3 length is 14 residues. Germline V CDR1 and CDR2: MNHNY, SVGAGI (reference sequence). V shed 7 bases and J shed 2 bases, with 15 bases lying between them. CDR3 sequence (DNA): TGTGCCAGCAAAGGCACGGATAGCCCCTACGAGCAGTACTTC. As protein: CASKGTDSPYEQYF.

CDR3 bases: TGTGCCAGCAGCCCCCTGGAAGGGCTGAACTATGGCTACACCTTC. It yields the protein CASSPLEGLNYGYTF. The V and J genes are TRBV7-2 and TRBJ1-2, with no clear D. V was clipped by 5 bases and J by 2 bases, with 15 bases between them. Per the germline V gene, CDR1 is SGHTA and CDR2 is FQGNSA. CDR3 size: 15 residues.

The rearrangement uses TRBV6-5 and TRBJ1-3; TRBD1 matches 9 bases. The germline V gene has CDR1 MNHEY and CDR2 SVGAGI. The CDR3 extends over 15 amino acids. Trimming took 8 bases from V and 4 from J; bases not matched to a gene: 9. Here the CDR3 reads CASETAGQGGNTIYF. In DNA, the CDR3 is TGTGCCAGCGAGACAGCGGGACAGGGAGGAAACACCATATATTTT.

This chain uses TRBV5-1 with TRBJ2-7; D uncertain. V lost 1 base to trimming and J lost 2 bases, with 7 bases between them. CDR3 length: 13 residues. Germline V gene lookup returns CDR1 SGHRS and CDR2 YFSETQ. The CDR3 protein is CASSLYQTYEQYF. In DNA, the CDR3 is TGCGCCAGCAGCTTGTACCAGACCTACGAGCAGTACTTC.

The gene calls are TRBV5-4 and TRBJ2-5; the D is unclear. Germline V CDR1 and CDR2: SGHNT, YYREEE (reference sequence). The CDR3 has 16 amino acids. V lost 1 base to trimming and J lost 0 bases, with 13 bases between them. For the CDR3, the DNA is TGTGCCAGCAGCTTGTCCGGGTACCCGTACCAAGAGACCCAGTACTTC. It translates to CASSLSGYPYQETQYF.

On this clone itself: At one of its ends the junction is not consistent with the germline gene, which may arise from a read error. The rearrangement joins TRBV11-2 to TRBJ1-2, with D possibly matching TRBD1 (5 bases). The CDR3 loop spans 11 amino acids. Germline V gene sequence: CDR1 SGHAT, CDR2 FQNNGV. The CDR3 DNA follows: TGTGCCAGCAGCTCGGGGACGCAGCATTACTTC. It yields the protein CASSSGTQHYF.

This chain uses TRBV15 with TRBJ2-7, with unresolved D. V lost 3 bases and J lost 6, with 12 bases in between. Germline CDR1 and CDR2: LNHNV and YYDKDF (reference sequence). The CDR3 runs to 13 residues. The CDR3 here is CATSSSPMGEQYF. In DNA, the CDR3 is TGTGCCACCAGCAGTTCCCCCATGGGCGAGCAGTACTTC.

The chain combines TRBV18 with TRBJ2-7; D possibly corresponds to TRBD2 (7 bases). The CDR3 consists of 17 residues. From germline, CDR1 is KGHSH and CDR2 LQKENI. V gave up 3 bases and J gave up 7 bases, with 25 bases separating them. This chain's CDR3 is CASSPKTNAGAAREQYF. The CDR3 DNA follows: TGTGCCAGCTCACCGAAGACTAATGCGGGGGCCGCGAGAGAGCAGTACTTC. The complete variable domain, with remaining parts taken from reference TRBV18 and TRBJ2-7, reads NAGVMQNPRHLVRRRGQEARLRCSPMKGHSHVYWYRQLPEEGLKFMVYLQKENIIDESGMPKERFSAEFPKEGPSILRIQQVVRGDSAAYFCASSPKTNAGAAREQYFGPGTRLTVT.

The chain combines TRBV5-1 with TRBJ1-4; D remains ambiguous. The germline V gene encodes CDR1 SGHRS and CDR2 YFSETQ. Trimming left V 0 bases short and J 8 bases short, with 11 bases between. The CDR3 has 14 amino acids. CDR3 residues: CASSLEGTREKLFF. DNA of the CDR3: TGCGCCAGCAGCTTGGAAGGTACCCGCGAAAAACTGTTTTTT.

The rearrangement uses TRBV7-9 and TRBJ1-4; the match to TRBD1 covers 9 bases. The germline gives CDR1 SEHNR, CDR2 FQNEAQ (reference sequence). The CDR3 sequence is 14 residues long. With 3 bases clipped from V and 8 bases from J, the junction kept 4 bases outside the gene matches. CDR3 amino acids: CASSLGQGAEKLFF. CDR3 coding DNA: TGTGCCAGCAGCTTGGGACAGGGAGCGGAAAAACTGTTTTTT.

The chain employs TRBV7-9 and TRBJ2-3; TRBD2 matches 7 bases. With 5 bases clipped from V and 4 bases from J, the junction kept 9 bases outside the gene matches. This CDR3 is built from 15 residues. CDR1 SEHNR and CDR2 FQNEAQ come from the germline V gene (reference sequence). The CDR3 DNA follows: TGTGCCAGCAGCCCTAAAGGGAGGGAAGCAGATACGCAGTATTTT. The encoded protein is CASSPKGREADTQYF.

This rearrangement joins TRBV27 to TRBJ1-5, with 10 bases that match TRBD1. The CDR3 is 15 residues long. Germline trimming cut 6 bases from V and 6 bases from J; bases unmatched to any gene: 8. Germline V gene data show CDR1 as MNHEY and CDR2 as SMNVEV (reference sequence). The CDR3 is CASSGDRGVRQPQHF. In nucleotides, the CDR3 is TGTGCCAGCAGCGGGGACAGGGGAGTCCGTCAGCCCCAGCATTTT.

This chain connects TRBV3-1 (or the pseudogene TRBV3-2) to TRBJ1-2; D is uncertain. The V and J ends lost 6 bases and 4 bases respectively, with 12 bases between them. The CDR3 totals 13 residues. Germline lookup yields CDR1 LGHDT and CDR2 YNNKEL (reference sequence). The CDR3 coding sequence is TGTGCCAGCAGTCGGGCAGTTGGCTATGGCTACACCTTC. It codes for CASSRAVGYGYTF.